The entry below gives a single T cell receptor beta chain sequence along with its context. This specimen belongs to a study of OX40 agonist ivuxolimab in advanced cancers. Germline CDR1 reads SGHRS; CDR2 reads YFSETQ. This CDR3 spans 16 amino acids. Trimming at V came to 3 bases and at J to 6 bases, leaving 11 bases not matched to a gene. Sequenced by immunoSEQ multiplex PCR; TCRdb stores in-frame clones only, minus some. The data show under 85,000 clones, with around 93% seen just once and approximately 0.3% held by the top ten. This rearrangement joins TRBV5-1 to TRBJ2-7; 11 bases are shared with TRBD2. The sequencing here drew on CD4+ or CD8+ T cells sorted from blood, taken in a trial of the OX40 agonist ivuxolimab. This sequence was found in an adult with an advanced solid tumor such as melanoma, head and neck, liver or kidney cancer. The DNA of the CDR3 is TGCGCCAGCAGCTCTCCCCTGACTAGCGGGGACCCCGAGCAGTACTTC. Protein product: CASSSPLTSGDPEQYF.